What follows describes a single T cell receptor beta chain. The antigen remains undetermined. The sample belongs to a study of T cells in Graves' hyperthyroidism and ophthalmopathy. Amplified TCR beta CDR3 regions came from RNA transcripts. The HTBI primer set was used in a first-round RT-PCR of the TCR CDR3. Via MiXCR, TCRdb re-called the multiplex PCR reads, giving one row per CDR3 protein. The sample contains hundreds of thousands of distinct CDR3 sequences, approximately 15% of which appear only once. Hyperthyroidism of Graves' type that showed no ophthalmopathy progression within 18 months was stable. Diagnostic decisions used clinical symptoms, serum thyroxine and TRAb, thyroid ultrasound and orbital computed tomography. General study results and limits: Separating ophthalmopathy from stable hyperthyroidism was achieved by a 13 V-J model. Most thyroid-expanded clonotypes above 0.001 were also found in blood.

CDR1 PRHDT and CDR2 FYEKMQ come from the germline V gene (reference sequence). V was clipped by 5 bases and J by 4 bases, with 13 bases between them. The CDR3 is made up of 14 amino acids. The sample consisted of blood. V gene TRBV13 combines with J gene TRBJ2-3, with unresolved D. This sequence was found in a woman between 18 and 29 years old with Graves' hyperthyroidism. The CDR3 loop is CASSPLGIPDTQYF. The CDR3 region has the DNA TGTGCCAGCAGCCCCCTGGGGATTCCAGATACGCAGTATTTT. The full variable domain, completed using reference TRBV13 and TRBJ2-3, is AAGVIQSPRHLIKEKRETATLKCYPIPRHDTVYWYQQGPGQDPQFLISFYEKMQSDKGSIPDRFSAQQFSDYHSELNMSSLELGDSALYFCASSPLGIPDTQYFGPGTRLTVL.